This passage covers 25 T cell receptor beta chains from one sample sequenced in a study of technical replicates of blood from a handful of donors. Repertoires were generated with immunoSEQ multiplex PCR, while TCRdb's copy carries only in-frame clones and drops some. The sample has about 62,000 clones, 85% to 90% seen once. The material sequenced was PBMCs. Source of these receptors: a human donor in good health. Some clones in this sample may be carry-over from other donors' samples.

The chain carries TRBV11-3 and TRBJ2-2; the match to TRBD1 covers 9 bases. Germline V gives CDR1 SGHNT, CDR2 YENEEA. Trimming removed 5 bases from V and 7 bases from J; junction bases left unmatched: 8. This CDR3 comprises 15 residues. The CDR3 region has the DNA TGTGCCAGCAGCCTAACCGGGACAGGGATCGGGGAGCTGTTTTTT. Translation: CASSLTGTGIGELFF.

This clone was picked up a small number of times. The chain links TRBV27 to TRBJ1-1; 10 bases line up with TRBD1. CDR3 length: 14 residues. CDR1 MNHEY and CDR2 SMNVEV come from the germline V gene (reference sequence). With V trimmed by 3 bases and J by 3 bases, 1 base remained unmatched. The CDR3, as DNA: TGTGCCAGCAGTTTGGGACAGGGGTACACTGAAGCTTTCTTT. Residues: CASSLGQGYTEAFF.

The sample holds one count of this clone. J is TRBJ2-7 and V is TRBV5-1; 10 nucleotides match TRBD2. Germline V CDR1 and CDR2: SGHRS, YFSETQ. This CDR3 contains 15 residues. V lost 1 base to trimming and J lost 2 bases; unmatched junction nucleotides: 3. CDR3 DNA: TGCGCCAGCAGCTTGAAAGCGGGAGGGCCCTACGAGCAGTACTTC. Translated, it gives CASSLKAGGPYEQYF.

Remarks on this clone: The sample contains more than one DNA sequence encoding this CDR3. This sequence joins TRBV12-5 and TRBJ2-7; D perhaps matches TRBD2 (6 bases). This CDR3 has 13 amino acids. CDR1 and CDR2 from the germline V gene are LGHNT and FRNRAP. The V end lost 6 bases, the J end lost 4 bases, and 13 bases lay between the germline ends. CDR3 region: CASGASGTYEQYF. Written as DNA, the CDR3 is TGTGCTAGTGGAGCCTCTGGGACTTACGAGCAGTACTTC.

The chain combines TRBV25-1 with TRBJ2-1; D might be TRBD2 (6 bases). CDR1 and CDR2 (germline): MGHDK, SYGVNS. Trimming left V 3 bases short and J 7 bases short, with 13 bases between. This CDR3 has 14 residues. CDR3 nucleotides: TGTGCCAGCAGTGACCCCGGGAGTGTAAATGAGCAGTTCTTC. Translated, it gives CASSDPGSVNEQFF.

The chain uses TRBV7-9 and TRBJ2-2, with 11 bases that match TRBD2. CDR3 length equals 19 residues. Losses at the gene ends were 4 bases for V and 6 bases for J; bases not matched to a gene: 16. Germline V CDR1 and CDR2: SEHNR, FQNEAQ (reference sequence). CDR3: CASSSSSLAGARGSGELFF. The DNA for the CDR3 is TGTGCCAGCAGCTCAAGTTCACTAGCGGGGGCCCGTGGTTCCGGGGAGCTGTTTTTT.

This clone appeared a single time. The chain combines TRBV7-9 with TRBJ1-3, with TRBD1 as a possible D gene (6 bases). The CDR3 has 15 residues. From germline, CDR1 is SEHNR and CDR2 FQNEAQ (reference sequence). V shed 5 bases and J shed 8 bases, with 19 bases lying between them. The CDR3 DNA reads TGTGCCAGCAGCCCAGGGGAAATCACGTACGACACCATATATTTT. Translation gives CASSPGEITYDTIYF.

CDR3 in DNA: TGCGCCAGCAGCCAAAATTACAGGCCCCACCACGAGCAGTACTTC. Encoded protein: CASSQNYRPHHEQYF. The J gene is TRBJ2-7, the V gene TRBV4-1; tentatively, D is TRBD1 (5 bases). The CDR3 consists of 15 residues. The germline V gene has CDR1 MGHRA and CDR2 YSYEKL. Deletions cut 2 bases from V and 5 bases from J, with 16 bases between.

The genes are TRBV5-3 and TRBJ1-2; a weak D match, TRBD1 (6 bases). TRBV5-3 qualifies as an ORF whose function is uncertain. The CDR3 loop spans 14 amino acids. The V gene lost 4 bases and the J gene lost 1 base, with 11 bases spanning the gap. For the CDR3, the DNA is TGTGCCAGAAGCCGGACAGATTTTAACTATGGCTACACCTTC. Amino acids: CARSRTDFNYGYTF.

V usage is TRBV9 and J usage is TRBJ2-5; TRBD2 matches at 9 bases. CDR1 is SGDLS and CDR2 is YYNGEE in the germline V gene. Trimming removed 0 bases from V and 7 bases from J; junction bases left unmatched: 7. The CDR3 is 15 amino acids. CDR3 coding DNA: TGTGCCAGCAGCGTAGAAGGGACTAGCATGGGGACCCAGTACTTC. It specifies CASSVEGTSMGTQYF. The variable domain in full, completed from reference TRBV9 and TRBJ2-5, reads DSGVTQTPKHLITATGQRVTLRCSPRSGDLSVYWYQQSLDQGLQFLIQYYNGEERAKGNILERFSAQQFPDLHSELNLSSLELGDSALYFCASSVEGTSMGTQYFGPGTRLLVL.

The chain is built from TRBV30 and TRBJ1-1; D uncertain. The ends were cut back, 0 bases at V and 6 bases at J, with 8 bases in the middle. The CDR3 covers 12 residues. Germline CDR1 is GTSNPN and CDR2 is SVGIG (reference sequence). DNA of the CDR3: TGTGCCTGGAGTGTCGACAAGCCTGAAGCTTTCTTT. This translates into CAWSVDKPEAFF.

The chain has TRBV5-1 and TRBJ2-5, with TRBD2 matching 7 bases. The V segment lost 4 bases and the J segment 1 base; nucleotides outside the gene matches: 4. Germline V gives CDR1 SGHRS, CDR2 YFSETQ. The length of the CDR3 is 14 residues. In nucleotides, the CDR3 is TGCGCCAGCAGCCCTACTAGCGCCCAAGAGACCCAGTACTTC. It specifies CASSPTSAQETQYF.

The chain is built from TRBV7-2 and TRBJ1-2, with 9 bases fitting TRBD1. The junction had 7 bases not matched to a gene; V was cut back by 5 bases and J by 6 bases. The CDR3 length is 14 residues. The germline CDR1 and CDR2 sequences are SGHTA and FQGNSA. This CDR3 reads CASSPRTGDNGYTF. For the CDR3, the DNA is TGTGCCAGCAGCCCACGGACAGGGGATAATGGCTACACCTTC.

The chain joins TRBV12-5 to TRBJ1-2; the D gene is possibly TRBD1 (6 bases). The V end lost 6 bases, the J end lost 6 bases, and 14 bases lay between the germline ends. This CDR3 contains 13 residues. Per the germline V gene, CDR1 is LGHNT and CDR2 is FRNRAP. The CDR3 reads CASGGAWKDGYTF. The CDR3 DNA reads TGTGCTAGTGGGGGGGCGTGGAAGGATGGCTACACCTTC. Full variable domain (outside the CDR3, taken from reference TRBV12-5 and TRBJ1-2): DARVTQTPRHKVTEMGQEVTMRCQPILGHNTVFWYRQTMMQGLELLAYFRNRAPLDDSGMPKDRFSAEMPDATLATLKIQPSEPRDSAVYFCASGGAWKDGYTFGSGTRLTVV.

This chain links TRBV6-1 with TRBJ2-5; TRBD2 aligns across 10 bases. The CDR3 covers 14 residues. The V gene end was trimmed by 6 bases and the J gene end by 4 bases; junction bases not matched to a gene: 5. From germline, CDR1 is MNHNS and CDR2 SASEGT. The CDR3 reads CASSSGGAGETQYF. DNA of the CDR3: TGTGCCAGCAGCAGCGGGGGGGCGGGAGAGACCCAGTACTTC.

As to this clone: The same CDR3 is also encoded by other DNA sequences in this sample. The rearrangement joins TRBV5-1 to TRBJ1-1; perhaps TRBD1 as D (5 bases). CDR3 length equals 14 residues. V was pared by 3 bases and J by 3 bases, with 12 bases between. Germline V gene lookup returns CDR1 SGHRS and CDR2 YFSETQ. The CDR3 is CASSSGGGYTEAFF. Written as DNA, the CDR3 is TGCGCCAGCAGCTCGGGGGGTGGGTACACTGAAGCTTTCTTT.

This sequence joins TRBV6-6 and TRBJ2-7, with 8 bases matching TRBD1. This CDR3 contains 14 residues. J lost 4 bases, V lost 5 bases, and 7 bases had no gene match. Germline V gene sequence: CDR1 MNHNY, CDR2 SVGAGI (reference sequence). The chain's CDR3 is CASSGRQGKYEQYF. Here the CDR3 DNA reads TGTGCCAGCAGTGGACGACAGGGGAAGTACGAGCAGTACTTC.

The J gene is TRBJ2-1, the V gene TRBV7-7; D is unclear. V was clipped by 3 bases and J by 6 bases, with 9 bases between them. The CDR3 is made up of 13 amino acids. Germline CDR1 is SSHAT and CDR2 is FNYEAQ (reference sequence). Here the CDR3 DNA reads TGTGCCAGCAGCTTGAACCCCGGCAATGAGCAGTTCTTC. It is translated as CASSLNPGNEQFF. Looking up the rest from reference TRBV7-7 and TRBJ2-1 gives the full variable domain: GAGVSQSPRYKVTKRGQDVTLRCDPISSHATLYWYQQALGQGPEFLTYFNYEAQPDKSGLPSDRFSAERPEGSISTLTIQRTEQRDSAMYRCASSLNPGNEQFFGPGTRLTVL.

This clone was counted a single time. The gene calls are TRBV5-1 and TRBJ2-7; 10 nucleotides align to TRBD1. Germline CDR1 and CDR2: SGHRS and YFSETQ. The V segment lost 0 bases and the J segment 4 bases; nucleotides outside the gene matches: 13. This CDR3 has 18 residues. The CDR3 DNA follows: TGCGCCAGCAGCTTGGGACCCCCAGACAGGGGGCTATTGTACGAGCAGTACTTC. Amino acids: CASSLGPPDRGLLYEQYF.

The chain joins TRBV19 to TRBJ1-2; 8 nucleotides line up with TRBD1. The length of the CDR3 is 13 residues. V shed 4 bases and J 5 bases; nucleotides not matched to a gene: 3. Germline loops: CDR1 LNHDA, CDR2 SQIVND (reference sequence). The CDR3 bases are TGTGCCAGTAGTACCAGGGGGCCTTATGGCTACACCTTC. This encodes CASSTRGPYGYTF.

CDR3 DNA sequence: TGCAGTGCTAGAGATCGCGAGCAGTACTTC. As protein: CSARDREQYF. V is TRBV20-1 and J is TRBJ2-7; D remains unclear. CDR3 length equals 10 residues. CDR1 DFQATT and CDR2 SNEGSKA come from the germline V gene (reference sequence). Trimming shortened V by 0 bases and J by 6 bases, and 3 bases separated the two germline ends.

This rearrangement joins TRBV7-2 to TRBJ1-5; D call uncertain. There are 13 residues in the CDR3. V was trimmed by 10 bases and J by 3 bases, leaving 13 bases between them. Germline CDR1 reads SGHTA; CDR2 reads FQGNSA. The CDR3 region has the DNA TGTGCCACCTCAGAAACGTTCAATCAGCCCCAGCATTTT. It codes for CATSETFNQPQHF.

This chain links TRBV6-5 with TRBJ2-2, with a weak D call TRBD2 (6 bases). Germline CDR1 and CDR2: MNHEY and SVGAGI. The CDR3 covers 14 residues. V was clipped by 0 bases and J by 6 bases, with 8 bases between them. CDR3 in amino acids: CASSYSGEAGELFF. In nucleotides, the CDR3 is TGTGCCAGCAGTTACTCAGGGGAGGCCGGGGAGCTGTTTTTT.

The chain joins TRBV7-2 to TRBJ2-1, with 10 bases matching TRBD2. From germline, CDR1 is SGHTA and CDR2 FQGNSA. Trimming removed 5 bases from V and 2 bases from J; junction bases left unmatched: 6. This CDR3 comprises 16 residues. This chain's CDR3 is CASSKLAGATYNEQFF. In nucleotides, the CDR3 is TGTGCCAGCAGCAAGCTAGCGGGAGCCACCTACAATGAGCAGTTCTTC.

The gene calls are TRBV7-3 and TRBJ2-3, with TRBD1 as a possible D gene (6 bases). CDR3 size: 16 residues. V was pared by 1 base and J by 0 bases, with 11 bases between. Looked up from germline, CDR1 is SGHTA and CDR2 is FQGTGA. CDR3 coding DNA: TGTGCCAGCAGCTTAAAAGGGGGAACTAGCACAGATACGCAGTATTTT. This translates into CASSLKGGTSTDTQYF.